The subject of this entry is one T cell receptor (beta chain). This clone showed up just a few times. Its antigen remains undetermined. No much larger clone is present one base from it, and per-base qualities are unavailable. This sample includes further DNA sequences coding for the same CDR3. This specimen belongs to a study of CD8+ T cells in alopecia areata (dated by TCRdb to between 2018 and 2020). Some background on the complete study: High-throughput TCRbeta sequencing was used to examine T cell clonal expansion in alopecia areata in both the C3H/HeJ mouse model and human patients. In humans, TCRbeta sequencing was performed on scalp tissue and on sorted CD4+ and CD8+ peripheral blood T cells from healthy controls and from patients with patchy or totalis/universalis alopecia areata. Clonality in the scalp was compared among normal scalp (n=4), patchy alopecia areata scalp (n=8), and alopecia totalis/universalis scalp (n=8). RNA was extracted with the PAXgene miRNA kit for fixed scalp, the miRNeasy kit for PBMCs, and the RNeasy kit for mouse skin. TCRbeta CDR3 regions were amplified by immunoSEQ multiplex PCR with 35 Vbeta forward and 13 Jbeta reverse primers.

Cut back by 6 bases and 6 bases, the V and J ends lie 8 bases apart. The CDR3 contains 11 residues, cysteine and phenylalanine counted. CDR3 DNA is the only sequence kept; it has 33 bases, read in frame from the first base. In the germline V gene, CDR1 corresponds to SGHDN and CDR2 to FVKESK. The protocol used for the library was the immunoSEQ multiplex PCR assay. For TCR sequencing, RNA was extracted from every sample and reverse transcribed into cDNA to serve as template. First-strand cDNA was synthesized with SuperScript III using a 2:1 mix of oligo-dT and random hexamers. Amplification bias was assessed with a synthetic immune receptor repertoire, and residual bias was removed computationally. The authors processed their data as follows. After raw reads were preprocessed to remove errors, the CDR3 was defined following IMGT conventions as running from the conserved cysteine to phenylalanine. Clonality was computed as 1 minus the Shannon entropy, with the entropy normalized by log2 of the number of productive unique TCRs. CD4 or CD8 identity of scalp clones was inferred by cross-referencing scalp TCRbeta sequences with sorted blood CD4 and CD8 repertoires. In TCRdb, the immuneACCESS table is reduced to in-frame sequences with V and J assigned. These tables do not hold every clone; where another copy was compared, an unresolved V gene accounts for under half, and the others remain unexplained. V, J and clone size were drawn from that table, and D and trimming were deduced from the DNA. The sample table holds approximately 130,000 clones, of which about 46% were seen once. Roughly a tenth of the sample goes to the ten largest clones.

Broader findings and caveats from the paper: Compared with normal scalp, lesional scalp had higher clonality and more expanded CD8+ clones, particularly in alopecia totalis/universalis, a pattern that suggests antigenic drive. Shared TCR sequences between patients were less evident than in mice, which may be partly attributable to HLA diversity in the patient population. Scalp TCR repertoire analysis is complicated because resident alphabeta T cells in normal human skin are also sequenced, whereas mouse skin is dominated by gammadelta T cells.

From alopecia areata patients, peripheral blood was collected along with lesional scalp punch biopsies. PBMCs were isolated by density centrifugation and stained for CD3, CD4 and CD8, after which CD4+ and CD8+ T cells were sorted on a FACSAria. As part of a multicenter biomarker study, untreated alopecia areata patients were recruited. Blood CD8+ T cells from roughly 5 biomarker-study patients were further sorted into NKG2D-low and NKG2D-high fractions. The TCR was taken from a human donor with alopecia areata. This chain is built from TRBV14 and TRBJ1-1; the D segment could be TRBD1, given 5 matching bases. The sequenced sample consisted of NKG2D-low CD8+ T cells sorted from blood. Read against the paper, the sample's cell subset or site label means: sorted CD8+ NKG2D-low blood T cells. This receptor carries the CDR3 CASSQGAEAFF. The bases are TGTGCCAGCAGTCAGGGAGCTGAAGCTTTCTTT.